Below, 30 T cell receptor beta chains from the same sample are listed, as sequenced in a study of OX40 agonist ivuxolimab in advanced cancers. The repertoire was sequenced with immunoSEQ multiplex PCR; TCRdb's copy has only in-frame clones and lacks some. The sample lists some 60,000 clones, approximately 83% seen once, with approximately 13% in the top ten. The sequenced sample was CD4+ or CD8+ T cells sorted from blood, obtained in a trial of the OX40 agonist ivuxolimab. The receptor set was obtained from an adult with an advanced solid tumor such as melanoma, head and neck, liver or kidney cancer.

This rearrangement joins TRBV6-5 to TRBJ1-2; 8 bases line up with TRBD1. This CDR3 contains 14 residues. The trim removed 5 bases at V and 4 bases at J, leaving 6 bases unmatched. Germline CDR1 MNHEY, CDR2 SVGAGI. In nucleotides, the CDR3 is TGTGCCAGCAGTGGCCCCGGGACAGGCTATGGCTACACCTTC. This sequence encodes CASSGPGTGYGYTF.

The chain has TRBV27 and TRBJ2-7, with D unclear. Germline lookup yields CDR1 MNHEY and CDR2 SMNVEV (reference sequence). Trimming took 1 base from V and 3 from J, leaving 7 bases between them. The CDR3 has 13 residues. The CDR3 DNA sequence: TGTGCCAGCAGTTTATACAACAACTACGAGCAGTACTTC. It is translated as CASSLYNNYEQYF.

The chain employs TRBV4-1 and TRBJ2-3; tentatively, D is TRBD1 or TRBD2 (6 bases each). Trimming pared 5 bases from V and 6 bases from J, leaving 21 bases between. CDR1 and CDR2 from the germline V gene are MGHRA and YSYEKL. The CDR3 extends over 16 amino acids. CDR3 in amino acids: CASSDARGLPRDTQYF. The DNA of the CDR3 is TGCGCCAGCAGCGACGCCCGGGGGCTCCCTAGGGATACGCAGTATTTT.

This sequence joins TRBV4-1 and TRBJ2-3; 7 nucleotides agree with TRBD1. The J segment lost 2 bases and the V segment lost 1 base, leaving 9 bases of the junction unmatched. Germline values: CDR1 MGHRA, CDR2 YSYEKL. The CDR3 is 17 residues long. In DNA form, the CDR3 reads TGCGCCAGCAGCCAAGTCGGGACAGCTATGTTCACAGATACGCAGTATTTT. Amino acid sequence: CASSQVGTAMFTDTQYF.

The chain combines TRBV5-1 with TRBJ2-5, with D perhaps assigned TRBD1 or TRBD2 (6 bases each). Trimming left V 2 bases short and J 1 base short, with 12 bases between. Per germline, CDR1 SGHRS and CDR2 YFSETQ. The CDR3 runs to 15 residues. CDR3 protein: CASSFGGLRQETQYF. The CDR3 nucleotides are TGCGCCAGCAGCTTCGGGGGCCTCCGCCAAGAGACCCAGTACTTC.

The V gene is TRBV6-6, the J gene TRBJ2-5; D possibly corresponds to TRBD2 (7 bases). Germline lookup yields CDR1 MNHNY and CDR2 SVGAGI (reference sequence). The CDR3 is 13 amino acids. Trimming cost V 6 bases and J 4 bases, with 12 bases left between them. This CDR3 reads CASSNRGGETQYF. The CDR3 region has the DNA TGTGCCAGCAGCAATAGGGGGGGAGAGACCCAGTACTTC.

This chain uses TRBV4-1 with TRBJ2-2; 14 nucleotides align to TRBD2. CDR1 and CDR2 (germline): MGHRA, YSYEKL. The V gene end was trimmed by 2 bases and the J gene end by 6 bases; junction bases not matched to a gene: 8. This CDR3 comprises 18 residues. In nucleotides, the CDR3 is TGCGCCAGCAGCCAAAGCCGGGGACTAGCGGGAGATTCCGGGGAGCTGTTTTTT. Translation gives CASSQSRGLAGDSGELFF.

The rearrangement uses TRBV19 and TRBJ2-4, with D maybe TRBD1 (5 bases). This CDR3 is 17 amino acids long. Germline loops: CDR1 LNHDA, CDR2 SQIVND (reference sequence). Trimming removed 3 bases at V and 3 bases at J, with 18 bases between. CDR3 loop: CASSMAGKVSDKNIQYF. As DNA, the CDR3 is TGTGCCAGTAGTATGGCAGGGAAAGTGTCGGACAAAAACATTCAGTACTTC.

The genes are TRBV13 and TRBJ1-1; no clear D. Per germline, CDR1 PRHDT and CDR2 FYEKMQ (reference sequence). CDR3 length: 15 residues. The V end was cut by 6 bases, the J end by 1 base, with 15 bases between. CDR3 sequence reads: CASRILTGWNTEAFF. CDR3 DNA: TGTGCCAGCAGGATTCTGACTGGATGGAACACTGAAGCTTTCTTT.

The chain uses TRBV5-1 and TRBJ2-6; D call uncertain. Trimming cost V 5 bases and J 0 bases, with 6 bases left between them. This CDR3 is 14 amino acids long. CDR1 is SGHRS, CDR2 YFSETQ, per germline. The DNA of the CDR3 is TGCGCCAGCAGTTCGAGCTCTGGGGCCAACGTCCTGACTTTC. Protein: CASSSSSGANVLTF.

The chain couples TRBV10-3 to TRBJ2-5; D uncertain. Trimming pared 6 bases from V and 5 bases from J, leaving 16 bases between. Germline V gene data show CDR1 as ENHRY and CDR2 as SYGVKD. The CDR3 runs 14 residues. The DNA of the CDR3 is TGTGCCATCAGGTCAGAAAGAGGCGAGGAGACCCAGTACTTC. Amino acids: CAIRSERGEETQYF.

The CDR3: CASSQGTGHSGNTIYF. The CDR3 nucleotides read TGTGCCAGCAGTCAAGGGACAGGACACTCTGGAAACACCATATATTTT. The chain recombines TRBV28 with TRBJ1-3, with 8 positions matching TRBD1. Germline CDR1 MDHEN, CDR2 SYDVKM. CDR3 length: 16 residues. The V segment lost 5 bases and the J segment 0 bases; nucleotides outside the gene matches: 6.

This clone was counted only a few times. V is TRBV9 and J is TRBJ2-5, with D possibly TRBD2 on 6 matching bases. V lost 0 bases, J lost 1 base, and 7 bases lay in between. The CDR3 runs 14 residues. The germline V gene has CDR1 SGDLS and CDR2 YYNGEE. CDR3 in DNA: TGTGCCAGCAGCGTAGTCGGGGGCCAAGAGACCCAGTACTTC. It yields the protein CASSVVGGQETQYF.

A few counts support this clone. This chain connects TRBV15 to TRBJ2-1; no clear D gene. Trimming left V 0 bases short and J 6 bases short, with 12 bases between. The CDR3 is made up of 15 amino acids. Per germline, CDR1 LNHNV and CDR2 YYDKDF (reference sequence). CDR3 in DNA: TGTGCCACCAGCAGAGAGTTTGCTGTATCCAATGAGCAGTTCTTC. Protein product: CATSREFAVSNEQFF.

The chain employs TRBV28 and TRBJ2-7; D remains unclear. V was cut by 2 bases and J by 2 bases, with 10 bases left in between. The CDR3 is made up of 14 amino acids. From germline, CDR1 is MDHEN and CDR2 SYDVKM. The CDR3 loop is CASSLLGPPYEQYF. CDR3 bases: TGTGCCAGCAGTTTACTAGGTCCCCCCTACGAGCAGTACTTC. Complete variable domain (other parts from reference TRBV28 and TRBJ2-7): DVKVTQSSRYLVKRTGEKVFLECVQDMDHENMFWYRQDPGLGLRLIYFSYDVKMKEKGDIPEGYSVSREKKERFSLILESASTNQTSMYLCASSLLGPPYEQYFGPGTRLTVT.

This clone showed up just a few times. This chain joins TRBV27 and TRBJ1-4, with D possibly TRBD1 on 5 matching bases. Germline-derived CDR1 and CDR2 are MNHEY and SMNVEV (reference sequence). Trimming stripped 2 bases from V and 8 bases from J, with 15 bases between. CDR3 length: 15 residues. CDR3 nucleotides: TGTGCCAGCAGTTTAGGCCGGGGGTATCGAGAAAAACTGTTTTTT. Protein product: CASSLGRGYREKLFF.

J is TRBJ1-2 and V is TRBV30; maybe TRBD1 (5 bases). The length of the CDR3 is 14 residues. CDR1 is GTSNPN and CDR2 is SVGIG in the germline V gene (reference sequence). The V gene lost 2 bases and the J gene lost 12 bases, with 22 bases spanning the gap. DNA of the CDR3: TGTGCCTGGAGTCCAGCGGGACTCCCGTTCCATGACACCTTC. It specifies CAWSPAGLPFHDTF.

V is TRBV5-6 and J is TRBJ2-1, with a weak D call TRBD2 (5 bases). Germline V gives CDR1 SGHDT, CDR2 YYEEEE. V was pared by 6 bases and J by 3 bases, with 19 bases between. The CDR3 sequence is 16 residues long. CDR3 sequence: CASTKSWSGIYNEQFF. The CDR3 nucleotides read TGTGCCAGCACCAAATCCTGGTCGGGAATCTACAATGAGCAGTTCTTC.

V gene TRBV6-4 combines with J gene TRBJ2-3; 13 bases are a match to TRBD2. Trimming at V came to 4 bases and at J to 1 base, leaving 2 bases not matched to a gene. Germline lookup yields CDR1 MRHNA and CDR2 SNTAGT. CDR3 length: 16 amino acids. CDR3: CASSVLAGGGTDTQYF. The CDR3 nucleotides are TGTGCCAGCAGTGTACTAGCGGGAGGGGGCACAGATACGCAGTATTTT.

DNA for the CDR3: TGTGCCAGCAGCTTGGCCGATCAGCCCCAGCATTTT. Its translation is CASSLADQPQHF. This chain joins TRBV5-6 and TRBJ1-5; D uncertain. Germline V gene data show CDR1 as SGHDT and CDR2 as YYEEEE. The CDR3 is made up of 12 amino acids. Between the trimmed V and J ends, which lost 0 bases and 5 bases, there was a span of 3 bases.

This clone occurred once. The CDR3 here is CAISDPGRSWTQYF. The CDR3 coding sequence is TGTGCCATCAGTGACCCTGGTCGGTCGTGGACCCAGTACTTC. The genes are TRBV10-3 and TRBJ2-5, with no clear D. Germline CDR1 reads ENHRY; CDR2 reads SYGVKD. This CDR3 has 14 residues. Trimming pared 3 bases from V and 7 bases from J, leaving 15 bases between.

V and J are TRBV10-2 and TRBJ1-4; D gene unclear. Trimming removed 2 bases at V and 4 bases at J, with 8 bases between. The CDR3 has 14 amino acids. In germline, CDR1 is WSHSY, CDR2 SAAADI. DNA of the CDR3: TGCGCCAGCAGTGAGCCGTATAGTAATGAAAAACTGTTTTTT. As protein: CASSEPYSNEKLFF.

The chain combines TRBV5-6 with TRBJ2-1; 9 bases map to TRBD2. CDR1 and CDR2 (germline): SGHDT, YYEEEE. The junction had 2 bases not matched to a gene; V was cut back by 0 bases and J by 1 base. The CDR3 is made up of 16 amino acids. The CDR3 DNA follows: TGTGCCAGCAGCTTGGGACTAGCGGCTTCCTACAATGAGCAGTTCTTC. Its translation: CASSLGLAASYNEQFF.

The chain employs TRBV4-1 and TRBJ2-3; 7 nucleotides agree with TRBD2. The CDR3 extends over 21 amino acids. Germline V gene data show CDR1 as MGHRA and CDR2 as YSYEKL. The junction had 20 bases not matched to a gene; V was cut back by 1 base and J by 1 base. CDR3: CASSQGEGFQSGWGGTDTQYF. The DNA of the CDR3 is TGCGCCAGCAGCCAAGGGGAGGGATTCCAGAGCGGTTGGGGGGGCACAGATACGCAGTATTTT.

The chain uses TRBV9 and TRBJ2-2, with a possible D match to TRBD2 (6 bases). This CDR3 is built from 16 residues. Germline V lookup: CDR1 SGDLS, CDR2 YYNGEE. The V end lost 3 bases, the J end lost 0 bases, and 12 bases lay between the germline ends. The CDR3 loop is CASSERTITNTGELFF. The CDR3 bases are TGTGCCAGCAGCGAGAGGACTATAACGAACACCGGGGAGCTGTTTTTT. The full variable domain, in which reference TRBV9 and TRBJ2-2 provide the parts outside the CDR3, is DSGVTQTPKHLITATGQRVTLRCSPRSGDLSVYWYQQSLDQGLQFLIQYYNGEERAKGNILERFSAQQFPDLHSELNLSSLELGDSALYFCASSERTITNTGELFFGEGSRLTVL.

The V call is TRBV27, the J call TRBJ2-7; TRBD1 matches 9 bases. Germline CDR1 reads MNHEY; CDR2 reads SMNVEV (reference sequence). With 6 bases clipped from V and 5 bases from J, the junction kept 11 bases outside the gene matches. The CDR3 has 15 residues. The CDR3 sequence: CASRTYPGQGHEQYF. The CDR3 nucleotides read TGTGCCAGCAGAACATACCCGGGACAGGGACACGAGCAGTACTTC.

The chain carries TRBV6-5 and TRBJ2-1; possibly TRBD2 for D (5 bases). V lost 4 bases, J lost 2 bases, and 12 bases lay in between. The CDR3 runs to 15 residues. Germline-derived CDR1 and CDR2 are MNHEY and SVGAGI. As DNA, the CDR3 is TGTGCCAGCAGTTGGGAGAACGGACCCTACAATGAGCAGTTCTTC. Translating it yields CASSWENGPYNEQFF.

The chain links TRBV28 to TRBJ1-4; D perhaps matches TRBD1 (5 bases). Germline CDR1 reads MDHEN; CDR2 reads SYDVKM. CDR3 length: 16 amino acids. V gave up 6 bases and J gave up 0 bases, with 14 bases separating them. In nucleotides, the CDR3 is TGTGCCAGCAGCCCCCGGGACTTTGCAACTAATGAAAAACTGTTTTTT. Protein sequence: CASSPRDFATNEKLFF.

V and J are TRBV27 and TRBJ2-1, with D unresolved. Trimming shortened V by 5 bases and J by 8 bases, and 10 bases separated the two germline ends. Germline V gene data show CDR1 as MNHEY and CDR2 as SMNVEV (reference sequence). This CDR3 spans 12 amino acids. This CDR3 reads CASSPYNHEQFF. The CDR3 DNA sequence: TGTGCCAGCAGTCCATATAACCATGAGCAGTTCTTC.

This clone was recorded a few times. The chain joins TRBV28 to TRBJ1-4, with 8 bases lining up with TRBD1. The CDR3 has 16 residues. The V gene end was trimmed by 3 bases and the J gene end by 3 bases; junction bases not matched to a gene: 6. Germline lookup yields CDR1 MDHEN and CDR2 SYDVKM. CDR3 residues: CASSFDRGRPNEKLFF. CDR3 DNA sequence: TGTGCCAGCAGTTTCGACAGGGGTAGACCTAATGAAAAACTGTTTTTT.